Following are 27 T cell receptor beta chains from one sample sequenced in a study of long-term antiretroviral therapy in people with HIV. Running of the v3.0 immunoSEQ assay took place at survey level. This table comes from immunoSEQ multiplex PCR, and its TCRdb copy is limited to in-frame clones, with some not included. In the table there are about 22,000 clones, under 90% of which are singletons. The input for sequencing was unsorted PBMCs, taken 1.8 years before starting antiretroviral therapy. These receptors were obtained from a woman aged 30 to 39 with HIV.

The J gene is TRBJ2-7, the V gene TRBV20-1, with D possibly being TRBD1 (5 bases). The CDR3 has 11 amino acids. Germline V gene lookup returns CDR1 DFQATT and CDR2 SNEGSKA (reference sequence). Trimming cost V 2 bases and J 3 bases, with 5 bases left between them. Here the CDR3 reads CSARQGYEQYF. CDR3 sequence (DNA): TGCAGTGCTAGACAGGGCTACGAGCAGTACTTC.

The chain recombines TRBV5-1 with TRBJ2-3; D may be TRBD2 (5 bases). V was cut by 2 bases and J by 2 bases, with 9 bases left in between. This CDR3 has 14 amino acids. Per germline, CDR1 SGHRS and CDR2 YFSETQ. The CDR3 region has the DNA TGCGCCAGCAGCTTAGCGGATCACACAGATACGCAGTATTTT. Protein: CASSLADHTDTQYF.

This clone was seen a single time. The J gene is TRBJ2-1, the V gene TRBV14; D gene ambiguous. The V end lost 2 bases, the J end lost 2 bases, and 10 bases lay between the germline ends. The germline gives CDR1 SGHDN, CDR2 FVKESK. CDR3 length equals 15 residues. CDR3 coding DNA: TGTGCCAGCAGCCAAATACAGTCACCCTACAATGAGCAGTTCTTC. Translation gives CASSQIQSPYNEQFF.

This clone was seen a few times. The CDR3 bases are TGTGCCAGCCAACATAATGGCTACACCTTC. It is translated as CASQHNGYTF. The chain couples TRBV7-7 to TRBJ1-2, with unresolved D. CDR1 is SSHAT, CDR2 FNYEAQ, per germline (reference sequence). The CDR3 is 10 amino acids. V was pared by 8 bases and J by 6 bases, with 7 bases between.

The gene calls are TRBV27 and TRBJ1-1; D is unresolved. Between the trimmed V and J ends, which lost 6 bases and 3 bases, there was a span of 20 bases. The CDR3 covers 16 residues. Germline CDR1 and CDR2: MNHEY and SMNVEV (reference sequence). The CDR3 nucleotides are TGTGCCAGCAGGTCTGTTCGAGAGGGAATGTACACTGAAGCTTTCTTT. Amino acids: CASRSVREGMYTEAFF.

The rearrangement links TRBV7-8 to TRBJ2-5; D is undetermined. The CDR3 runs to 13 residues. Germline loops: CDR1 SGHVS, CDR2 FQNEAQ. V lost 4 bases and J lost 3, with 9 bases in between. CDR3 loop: CASSSRIEETQYF. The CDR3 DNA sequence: TGTGCCAGCAGCTCCCGGATTGAAGAGACCCAGTACTTC.

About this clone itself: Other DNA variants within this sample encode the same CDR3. CDR3 nucleotide sequence: TGCGCCAGCAGTAGGACAGTCATGAACACTGAAGCTTTCTTT. As protein: CASSRTVMNTEAFF. The V and J genes are TRBV10-2 and TRBJ1-1; possibly TRBD1 for D (6 bases). This CDR3 has 14 residues. The V and J ends lost 5 bases and 0 bases respectively, with 10 bases between them. Germline CDR1 is WSHSY and CDR2 is SAAADI.

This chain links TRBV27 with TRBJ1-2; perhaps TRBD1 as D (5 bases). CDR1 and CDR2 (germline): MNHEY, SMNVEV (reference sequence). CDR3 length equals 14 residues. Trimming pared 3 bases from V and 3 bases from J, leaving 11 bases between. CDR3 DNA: TGTGCCAGCAGTTTTTACGGGGGAGACTATGGCTACACCTTC. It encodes CASSFYGGDYGYTF.

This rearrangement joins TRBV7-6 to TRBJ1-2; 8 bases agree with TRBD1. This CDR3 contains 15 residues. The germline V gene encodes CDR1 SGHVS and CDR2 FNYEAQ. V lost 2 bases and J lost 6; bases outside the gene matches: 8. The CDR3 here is CASSLTRQGADGYTF. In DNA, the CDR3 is TGTGCCAGCAGCTTAACCCGTCAGGGGGCGGATGGCTACACCTTC.

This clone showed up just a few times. Written as DNA, the CDR3 is TGTGCCAGCAGCTTAGCGGGGGGCGGAAACACCGGGGAGCTGTTTTTT. The encoded protein is CASSLAGGGNTGELFF. The J gene is TRBJ2-2, the V gene TRBV11-3; perhaps TRBD2 as D (7 bases). The germline V gene has CDR1 SGHNT and CDR2 YENEEA. The CDR3 consists of 16 residues. Trimming removed 1 base from V and 2 bases from J, with 11 bases in between.

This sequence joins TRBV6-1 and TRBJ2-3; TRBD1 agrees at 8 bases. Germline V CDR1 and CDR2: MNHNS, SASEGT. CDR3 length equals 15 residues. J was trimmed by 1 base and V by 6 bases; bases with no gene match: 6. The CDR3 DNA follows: TGTGCCAGCAGGACCGGGACAGGCCGCACAGATACGCAGTATTTT. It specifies CASRTGTGRTDTQYF.

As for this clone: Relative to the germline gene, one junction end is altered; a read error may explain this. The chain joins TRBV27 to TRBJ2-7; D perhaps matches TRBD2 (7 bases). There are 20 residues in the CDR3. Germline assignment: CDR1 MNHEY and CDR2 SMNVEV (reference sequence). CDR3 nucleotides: TGTGCCAGCAGTTCAACTGCTCCACCGGGGGGCCAATCGGACTCCGACGAGCAGTACTTC. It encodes CASSSTAPPGGQSDSDEQYF.

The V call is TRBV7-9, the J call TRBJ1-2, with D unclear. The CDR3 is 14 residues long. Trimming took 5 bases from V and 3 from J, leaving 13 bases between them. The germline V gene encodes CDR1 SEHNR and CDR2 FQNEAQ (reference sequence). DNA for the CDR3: TGTGCCAGCAGCCTGGACCTATCCCACTATGGCTACACCTTC. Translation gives CASSLDLSHYGYTF.

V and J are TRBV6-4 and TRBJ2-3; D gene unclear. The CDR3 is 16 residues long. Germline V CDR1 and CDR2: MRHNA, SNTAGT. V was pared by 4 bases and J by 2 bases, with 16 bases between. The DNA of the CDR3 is TGTGCCAGCAGTGCCGTTGTGAGAGAATCCACAGATACGCAGTATTTT. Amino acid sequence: CASSAVVRESTDTQYF.

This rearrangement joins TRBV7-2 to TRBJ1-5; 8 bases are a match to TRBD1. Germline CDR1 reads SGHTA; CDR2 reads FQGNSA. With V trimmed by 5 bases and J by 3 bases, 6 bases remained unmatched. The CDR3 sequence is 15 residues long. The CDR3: CASSLDRASNQPQHF. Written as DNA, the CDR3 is TGTGCCAGCAGCCTGGACAGGGCCTCCAATCAGCCCCAGCATTTT.

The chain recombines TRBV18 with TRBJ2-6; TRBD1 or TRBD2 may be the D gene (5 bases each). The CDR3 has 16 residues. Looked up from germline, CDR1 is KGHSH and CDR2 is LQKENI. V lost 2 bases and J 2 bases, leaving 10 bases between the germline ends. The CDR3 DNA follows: TGTGCCAGCTCACCAGGCCAGGGACCTGGGGCCAACGTCCTGACTTTC. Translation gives CASSPGQGPGANVLTF.

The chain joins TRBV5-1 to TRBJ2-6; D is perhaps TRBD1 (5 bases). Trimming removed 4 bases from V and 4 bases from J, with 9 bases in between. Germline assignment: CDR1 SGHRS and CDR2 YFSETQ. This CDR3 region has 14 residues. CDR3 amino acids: CASSPGPGANVLTF. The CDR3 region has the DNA TGCGCCAGCAGCCCAGGGCCCGGGGCCAACGTCCTGACTTTC.

The CDR3 is CASSPPSSTDTQYF. The CDR3 nucleotides read TGTGCCAGCTCACCACCCAGTAGCACAGATACGCAGTATTTT. This sequence joins TRBV18 and TRBJ2-3; D is undetermined. This CDR3 is built from 14 residues. CDR1 and CDR2 (germline): KGHSH, LQKENI. V dropped 0 bases and J dropped 0 bases, with 4 bases sitting between them. Based on the CDR3 plus reference TRBV18 and TRBJ2-3, the full variable domain is NAGVMQNPRHLVRRRGQEARLRCSPMKGHSHVYWYRQLPEEGLKFMVYLQKENIIDESGMPKERFSAEFPKEGPSILRIQQVVRGDSAAYFCASSPPSSTDTQYFGPGTRLTVL.

The CDR3 is CASSLGRGGNTIYF. The CDR3 DNA sequence: TGCGCCAGCAGCCTCGGAAGGGGGGGAAACACCATATATTTT. The genes are TRBV5-1 and TRBJ1-3, with D possibly being TRBD1 (6 bases). With 4 bases removed from V and 4 bases from J, the gap between germline ends came to 12 bases. This CDR3 has 14 amino acids. Germline assignment: CDR1 SGHRS and CDR2 YFSETQ.

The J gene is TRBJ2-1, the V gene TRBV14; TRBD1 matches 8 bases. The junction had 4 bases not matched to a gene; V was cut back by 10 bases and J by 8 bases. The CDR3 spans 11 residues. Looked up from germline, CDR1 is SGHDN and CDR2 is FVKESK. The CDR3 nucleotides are TGTGCCACGGGACAGGTATATGAGCAGTTCTTC. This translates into CATGQVYEQFF.

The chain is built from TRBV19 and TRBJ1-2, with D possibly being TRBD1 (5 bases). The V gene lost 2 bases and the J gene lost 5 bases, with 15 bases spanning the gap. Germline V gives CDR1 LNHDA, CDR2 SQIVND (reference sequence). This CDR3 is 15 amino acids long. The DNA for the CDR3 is TGTGCCAGTAGTATATCGGCCACCCGGGGGTATGGCTACACCTTC. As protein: CASSISATRGYGYTF.

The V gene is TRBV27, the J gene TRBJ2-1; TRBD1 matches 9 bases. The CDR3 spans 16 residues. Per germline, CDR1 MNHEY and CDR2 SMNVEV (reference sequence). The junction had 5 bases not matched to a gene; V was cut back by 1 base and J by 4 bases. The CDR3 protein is CASSLWGQGNYNEQFF. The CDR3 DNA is TGTGCCAGCAGTTTATGGGGACAGGGTAATTACAATGAGCAGTTCTTC.

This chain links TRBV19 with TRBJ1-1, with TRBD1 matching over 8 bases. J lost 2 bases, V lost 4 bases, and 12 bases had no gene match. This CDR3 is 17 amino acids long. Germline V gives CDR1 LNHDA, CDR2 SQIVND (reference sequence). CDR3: CASSTNPDRGINTEAFF. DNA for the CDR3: TGTGCCAGTAGTACTAACCCAGACAGGGGAATTAACACTGAAGCTTTCTTT.

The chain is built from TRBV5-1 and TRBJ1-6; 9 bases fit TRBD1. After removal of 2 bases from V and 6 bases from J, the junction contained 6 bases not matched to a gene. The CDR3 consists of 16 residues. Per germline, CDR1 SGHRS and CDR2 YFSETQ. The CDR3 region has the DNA TGCGCCAGCAGCTTAAACCCGGGACAGGGTAATTCACCCCTCCACTTT. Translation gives CASSLNPGQGNSPLHF.

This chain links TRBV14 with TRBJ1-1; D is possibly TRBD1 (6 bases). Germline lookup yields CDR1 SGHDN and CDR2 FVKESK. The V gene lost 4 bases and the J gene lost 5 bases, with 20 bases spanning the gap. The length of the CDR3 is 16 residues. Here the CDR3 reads CASSPGDRYRTTEAFF. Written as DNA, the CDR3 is TGTGCCAGCAGCCCCGGCGACAGGTACCGAACAACTGAAGCTTTCTTT.

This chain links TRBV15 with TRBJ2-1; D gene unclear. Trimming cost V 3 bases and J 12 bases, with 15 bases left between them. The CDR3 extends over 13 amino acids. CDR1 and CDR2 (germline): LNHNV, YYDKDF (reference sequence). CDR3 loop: CATSSGPGAVQFF. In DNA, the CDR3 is TGTGCCACCAGCAGTGGACCAGGAGCAGTGCAGTTCTTC.

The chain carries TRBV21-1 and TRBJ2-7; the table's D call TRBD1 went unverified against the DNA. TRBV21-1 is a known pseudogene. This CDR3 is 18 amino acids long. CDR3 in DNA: TGTGCCAGCAGCCACCCATACAAAAATCGGGACAGGCCCTACGAGCAGTACGTC. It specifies CASSHPYKNRDRPYEQYV.